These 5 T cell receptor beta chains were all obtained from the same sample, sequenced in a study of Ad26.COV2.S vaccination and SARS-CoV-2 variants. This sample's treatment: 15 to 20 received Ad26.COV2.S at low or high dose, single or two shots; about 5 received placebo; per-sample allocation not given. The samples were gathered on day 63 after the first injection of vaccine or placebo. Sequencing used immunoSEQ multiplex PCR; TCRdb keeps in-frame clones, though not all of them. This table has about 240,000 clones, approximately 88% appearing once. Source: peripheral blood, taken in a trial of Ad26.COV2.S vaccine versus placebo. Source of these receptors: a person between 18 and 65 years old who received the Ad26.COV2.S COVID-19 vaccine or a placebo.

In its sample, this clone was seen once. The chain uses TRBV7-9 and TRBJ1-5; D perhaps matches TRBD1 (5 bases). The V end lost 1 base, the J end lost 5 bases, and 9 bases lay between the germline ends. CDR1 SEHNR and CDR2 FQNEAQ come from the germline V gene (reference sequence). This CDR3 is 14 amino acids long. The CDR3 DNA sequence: TGTGCCAGCAGCTTAGAGGGACGGGATCAGCCCCAGCATTTT. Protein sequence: CASSLEGRDQPQHF. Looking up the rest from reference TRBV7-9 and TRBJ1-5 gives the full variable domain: DTGVSQNPRHKITKRGQNVTFRCDPISEHNRLYWYRQTLGQGPEFLTYFQNEAQLEKSRLLSDRFSAERPKGSFSTLEIQRTEQGDSAMYLCASSLEGRDQPQHFGDGTRLSIL.

The chain's CDR3 is CASSFYSVVTDTQYF. The DNA for the CDR3 is TGTGCCAGCAGTTTTTACAGCGTTGTCACAGATACGCAGTATTTT. J is TRBJ2-3 and V is TRBV28; D not certain. Germline V gene sequence: CDR1 MDHEN, CDR2 SYDVKM. Trimming took 3 bases from V and 2 from J, leaving 12 bases between them. The CDR3 totals 15 residues. The full variable domain, with the rest looked up from reference TRBV28 and TRBJ2-3, is DVKVTQSSRYLVKRTGEKVFLECVQDMDHENMFWYRQDPGLGLRLIYFSYDVKMKEKGDIPEGYSVSREKKERFSLILESASTNQTSMYLCASSFYSVVTDTQYFGPGTRLTVL.

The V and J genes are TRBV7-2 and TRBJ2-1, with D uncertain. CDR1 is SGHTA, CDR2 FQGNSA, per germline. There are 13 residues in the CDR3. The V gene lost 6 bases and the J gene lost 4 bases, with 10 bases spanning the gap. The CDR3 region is CASSLDQYNEQFF. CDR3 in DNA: TGTGCCAGCAGTTTGGACCAATACAATGAGCAGTTCTTC. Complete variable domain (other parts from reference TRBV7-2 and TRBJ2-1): GAGVSQSPSNKVTEKGKDVELRCDPISGHTALYWYRQSLGQGLEFLIYFQGNSAPDKSGLPSDRFSAERTGGSVSTLTIQRTQQEDSAVYLCASSLDQYNEQFFGPGTRLTVL.

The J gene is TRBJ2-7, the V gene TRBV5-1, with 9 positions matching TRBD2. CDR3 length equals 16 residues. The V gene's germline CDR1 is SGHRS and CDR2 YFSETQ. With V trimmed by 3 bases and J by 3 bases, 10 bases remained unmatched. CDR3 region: CASSSPGSGGYYEQYF. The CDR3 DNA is TGCGCCAGCAGCTCCCCTGGTAGCGGGGGTTACTACGAGCAGTACTTC.

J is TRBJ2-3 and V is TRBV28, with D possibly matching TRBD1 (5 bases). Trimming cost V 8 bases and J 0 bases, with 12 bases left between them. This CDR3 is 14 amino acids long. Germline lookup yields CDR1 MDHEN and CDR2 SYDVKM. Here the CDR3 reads CASSGRGSTDTQYF. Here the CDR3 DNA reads TGTGCCAGCTCAGGGCGAGGAAGCACAGATACGCAGTATTTT.